Presented here are 21 T cell receptor beta chains from one specimen sequenced in a study of blood T cell repertoires in COVID-19. The repertoire was sequenced with immunoSEQ multiplex PCR; TCRdb's copy has only in-frame clones and lacks some. The data hold under 200,000 clones, with more than 70% observed a single time. Sequencing was done on a sample of PBMCs or T cells enriched from blood (not recorded which). The receptors stem from a man aged 55 to 70 who had recovered from COVID-19.

The CDR3 sequence: CASRRDSYGYTF. Written as DNA, the CDR3 is TGTGCCAGCAGACGGGACAGCTATGGCTACACCTTC. V usage is TRBV3-1 (or the pseudogene TRBV3-2) and J usage is TRBJ1-2, with TRBD1 identical over 7 bases. CDR1 is LGHDT and CDR2 is YNNKEL in the germline V gene (reference sequence). With V trimmed by 6 bases and J by 4 bases, 2 bases remained unmatched. This CDR3 region has 12 residues.

The V gene is TRBV5-4, the J gene TRBJ1-2, with 11 bases fitting TRBD1. Unmatched junction bases numbered 3, after V lost 2 bases and J lost 0 bases. Per the germline V gene, CDR1 is SGHNT and CDR2 is YYREEE (reference sequence). This CDR3 is built from 16 residues. The DNA for the CDR3 is TGTGCCAGCAGCTTTGGACAGGGGGCCTCTAACTATGGCTACACCTTC. Encoded protein: CASSFGQGASNYGYTF.

This chain links TRBV12-3 or TRBV12-4 with TRBJ2-1; TRBD2 might be the D (6 bases). The CDR3 runs to 10 residues. Trimming pared 5 bases from V and 10 bases from J, leaving 6 bases between. CDR3 in amino acids: CASSGGEQFF. In nucleotides, the CDR3 is TGTGCCAGCAGTGGAGGGGAGCAGTTCTTC.

This rearrangement joins TRBV24-1 to TRBJ2-5; TRBD1 matches at 8 bases. The V segment lost 5 bases and the J segment 2 bases; nucleotides outside the gene matches: 9. CDR3 length: 16 amino acids. In germline, CDR1 is KGHDR, CDR2 SFDVKD. The CDR3 DNA reads TGTGCCACCAGTGCAAGCGGCAGGGGGCTTCAAGAGACCCAGTACTTC. It specifies CATSASGRGLQETQYF.

The gene calls are TRBV5-1 and TRBJ1-1, with 9 nucleotides matching TRBD1. From germline, CDR1 is SGHRS and CDR2 YFSETQ. Trimming removed 4 bases from V and 4 bases from J; junction bases left unmatched: 8. The CDR3 extends over 15 amino acids. CDR3 nucleotide sequence: TGCGCCAGCAGCGCGTGGACAGGGGAAGGCACTGAAGCTTTCTTT. Protein sequence: CASSAWTGEGTEAFF. Together with reference TRBV5-1 and TRBJ1-1, the CDR3 gives the full variable domain: KAGVTQTPRYLIKTRGQQVTLSCSPISGHRSVSWYQQTPGQGLQFLFEYFSETQRNKGNFPGRFSGRQFSNSRSEMNVSTLELGDSALYLCASSAWTGEGTEAFFGQGTRLTVV.

The chain employs TRBV5-5 and TRBJ2-1; 7 bases line up with TRBD2. The CDR3 length is 15 residues. Germline CDR1 and CDR2: SGHKS and YYEKEE (reference sequence). The V segment lost 3 bases and the J segment 3 bases; nucleotides outside the gene matches: 6. The CDR3 here is CASSSGTTLYNEQFF. In nucleotides, the CDR3 is TGTGCCAGCAGCTCCGGGACTACCCTCTACAATGAGCAGTTCTTC.

This chain links TRBV7-3 with TRBJ2-1, with 9 bases aligning to TRBD1. CDR1 is SGHTA, CDR2 FQGTGA, per germline. There are 19 residues in the CDR3. Trimming removed 3 bases from V and 9 bases from J; junction bases left unmatched: 21. CDR3 protein: CASSLRTGGEETNYGEQFF. The CDR3, as DNA: TGTGCCAGCAGCTTGAGAACAGGGGGCGAGGAAACCAACTACGGTGAGCAGTTCTTC.

The rearrangement links TRBV6-5 to TRBJ1-5; 7 bases agree with TRBD1. V lost 8 bases, J lost 7 bases, and 5 bases stayed unmatched. The CDR3 is 12 residues long. From germline, CDR1 is MNHEY and CDR2 SVGAGI. The CDR3 loop is CASDQGVQPQHF. The CDR3 DNA sequence: TGTGCCAGCGACCAGGGGGTACAGCCCCAGCATTTT.

About this clone itself: Germline and junction disagree at one end, which may indicate a read error. V usage is TRBV10-3 and J usage is TRBJ2-7, with 11 bases lining up with TRBD1. This CDR3 has 14 amino acids. Germline CDR1 reads ENHRY; CDR2 reads SYGVKD. The CDR3 region has the DNA TGTGCCATCAGTGAGTCGACAGGACAGGGGGCCAAGGACTTC. This codes for CAISESTGQGAKDF.

This chain joins TRBV3-1 (or the pseudogene TRBV3-2) and TRBJ2-1, with no clear D. Trimming took off 1 base at V and 8 bases at J, with 6 bases between the two ends. Germline CDR1 is LGHDT and CDR2 is YNNKEL (reference sequence). The CDR3 loop spans 12 amino acids. Written as DNA, the CDR3 is TGTGCCAGCAGCCAAGTGGGCTATGAGCAGTTCTTC. Encoded protein: CASSQVGYEQFF.

The chain links TRBV24-1 to TRBJ2-2; TRBD1 matches 7 bases. Germline CDR1 and CDR2: KGHDR and SFDVKD. Trimming at V came to 7 bases and at J to 0 bases, leaving 10 bases not matched to a gene. The CDR3 consists of 17 residues. CDR3 coding DNA: TGTGCCACCAGCCCTTTTCCCGGGACAGCGAACACCGGGGAGCTGTTTTTT. It encodes CATSPFPGTANTGELFF.

This clone appeared many times. The chain is built from TRBV20-1 and TRBJ2-7; maybe TRBD1 (6 bases). V was pared by 3 bases and J by 6 bases, with 15 bases between. Germline CDR1 and CDR2: DFQATT and SNEGSKA (reference sequence). This CDR3 is built from 13 residues. CDR3 nucleotide sequence: TGCAGTGCTAGTTACGCCTTAGGGGGCGAGCAGTACTTC. Protein product: CSASYALGGEQYF.

The V and J genes are TRBV5-1 and TRBJ1-4; maybe TRBD1 (5 bases). The germline CDR1 and CDR2 sequences are SGHRS and YFSETQ. The CDR3 length is 15 residues. V was trimmed by 3 bases and J by 0 bases, leaving 9 bases between them. The CDR3 region has the DNA TGCGCCAGCAGCTGGGGGGGTGCAACTAATGAAAAACTGTTTTTT. It specifies CASSWGGATNEKLFF.

V usage is TRBV18 and J usage is TRBJ1-3; D may be TRBD1 (6 bases). Germline assignment: CDR1 KGHSH and CDR2 LQKENI. Trimming shortened V by 2 bases and J by 3 bases, and 8 bases separated the two germline ends. The CDR3 sequence is 14 residues long. CDR3 sequence (DNA): TGTGCCAGCTCACCAACACAGGGTGGAAACACCATATATTTT. Its protein is CASSPTQGGNTIYF.

The V and J genes are TRBV9 and TRBJ2-2; 8 bases match TRBD2. The germline gives CDR1 SGDLS, CDR2 YYNGEE. CDR3 length: 18 amino acids. Losses at the gene ends were 0 bases for V and 4 bases for J; bases not matched to a gene: 11. The CDR3 protein is CASSVGGAAGGFTGELFF. CDR3 nucleotides: TGTGCCAGCAGCGTAGGTGGGGCTGCGGGAGGATTCACCGGGGAGCTGTTTTTT.

Only a few counts were recorded for this clone. The chain joins TRBV14 to TRBJ2-3, with 8 bases lining up with TRBD2. CDR1 SGHDN and CDR2 FVKESK come from the germline V gene. The CDR3 contains 14 residues. V was clipped by 1 base and J by 7 bases; unmatched bases: 4. The CDR3 spells CASSQAGGPYTQYF. In DNA, the CDR3 is TGTGCCAGCAGCCAAGCGGGAGGGCCATATACGCAGTATTTT.

The chain has TRBV19 and TRBJ1-1; perhaps TRBD1 as D (5 bases). Germline CDR1 LNHDA, CDR2 SQIVND (reference sequence). V lost 7 bases, J lost 4 bases, and 19 bases lay in between. CDR3 length: 15 amino acids. CDR3 in amino acids: CASTARDSRSTEAFF. CDR3 in DNA: TGTGCCAGTACCGCGCGGGACTCTCGTAGCACTGAAGCTTTCTTT.

To note about this clone: One end of the junction does not line up with germline, which may come from a read error. The V call is TRBV29-1, the J call TRBJ2-7; TRBD1 aligns across 7 bases. Germline V gene lookup returns CDR1 SQVTM and CDR2 ANQGSEA. The CDR3 sequence is 12 residues long. The CDR3 DNA reads TGTTCCCATCGGGACAGCTCCTACGAGCAGTACTTC. Encoded protein: CSHRDSSYEQYF.

This chain joins TRBV27 and TRBJ2-3, with D possibly being TRBD1 (6 bases). Trimming removed 7 bases from V and 2 bases from J, with 10 bases in between. The CDR3 totals 13 residues. CDR1 MNHEY and CDR2 SMNVEV come from the germline V gene (reference sequence). CDR3 loop: CASTDRYTDTQYF. The CDR3 coding sequence is TGTGCCAGCACCGACAGGTACACAGATACGCAGTATTTT.

The CDR3 nucleotides are TGCGCCAGCAGTATGGGGCCAGAAGAGACCCAGTACTTC. This codes for CASSMGPEETQYF. This chain uses TRBV5-1 with TRBJ2-5, with D maybe TRBD1 (5 bases). Germline CDR1 and CDR2: SGHRS and YFSETQ. The V end lost 5 bases, the J end lost 3 bases, and 11 bases lay between the germline ends. This CDR3 region has 13 residues.

This chain links TRBV5-5 with TRBJ1-6; no firm D call. V was pared by 4 bases and J by 7 bases, with 15 bases between. The CDR3 sequence is 15 residues long. Germline V gene data show CDR1 as SGHKS and CDR2 as YYEKEE (reference sequence). As DNA, the CDR3 is TGTGCCAGCAGCCGAACGGGAGGACGAAATTCACCCCTCCACTTT. This translates into CASSRTGGRNSPLHF.